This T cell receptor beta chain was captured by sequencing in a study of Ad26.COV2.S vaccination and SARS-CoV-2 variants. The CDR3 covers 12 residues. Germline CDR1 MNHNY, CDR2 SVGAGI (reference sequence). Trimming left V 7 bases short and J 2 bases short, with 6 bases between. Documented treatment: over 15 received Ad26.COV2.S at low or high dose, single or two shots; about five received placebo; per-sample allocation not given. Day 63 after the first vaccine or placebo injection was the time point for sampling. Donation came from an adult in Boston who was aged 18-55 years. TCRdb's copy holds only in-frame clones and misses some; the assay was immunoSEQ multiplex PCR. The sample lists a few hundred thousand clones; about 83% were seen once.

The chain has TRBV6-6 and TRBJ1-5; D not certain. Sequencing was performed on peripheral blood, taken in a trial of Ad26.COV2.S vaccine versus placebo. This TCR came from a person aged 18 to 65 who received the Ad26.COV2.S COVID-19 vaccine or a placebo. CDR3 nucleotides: TGTGCCAGCACGGAGGGCAATCAGCCCCAGCATTTT. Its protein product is CASTEGNQPQHF.